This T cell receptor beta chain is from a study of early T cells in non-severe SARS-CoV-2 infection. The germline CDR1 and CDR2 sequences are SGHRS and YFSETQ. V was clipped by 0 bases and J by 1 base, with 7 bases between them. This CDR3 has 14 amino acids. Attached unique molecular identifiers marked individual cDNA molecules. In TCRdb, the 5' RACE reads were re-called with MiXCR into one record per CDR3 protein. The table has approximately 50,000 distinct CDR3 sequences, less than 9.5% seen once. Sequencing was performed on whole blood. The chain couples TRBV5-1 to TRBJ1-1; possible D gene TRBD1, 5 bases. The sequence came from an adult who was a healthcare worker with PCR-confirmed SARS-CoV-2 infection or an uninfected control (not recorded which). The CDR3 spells CASSLGQTNTEAFF. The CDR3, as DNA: TGCGCCAGCAGCTTGGGACAGACGAACACTGAAGCTTTCTTT.